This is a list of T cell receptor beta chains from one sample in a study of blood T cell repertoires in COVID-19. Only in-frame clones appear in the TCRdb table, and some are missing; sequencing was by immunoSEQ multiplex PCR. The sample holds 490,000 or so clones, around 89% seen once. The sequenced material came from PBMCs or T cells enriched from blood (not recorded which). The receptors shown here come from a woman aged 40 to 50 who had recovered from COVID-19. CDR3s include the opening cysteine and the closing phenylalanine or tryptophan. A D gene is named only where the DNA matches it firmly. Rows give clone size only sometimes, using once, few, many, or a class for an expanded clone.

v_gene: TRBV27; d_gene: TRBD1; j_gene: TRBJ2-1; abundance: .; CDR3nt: TGTGCCAGCAGTTTCCGGGACAGGGTATACAATGAGCAGTTCTTC; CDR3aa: CASSFRDRVYNEQFF
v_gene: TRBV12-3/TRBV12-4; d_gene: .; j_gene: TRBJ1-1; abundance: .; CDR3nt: TGTGCCAGCAGTTTCCGGGGGGAAGCTTTCTTT; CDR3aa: CASSFRGEAFF
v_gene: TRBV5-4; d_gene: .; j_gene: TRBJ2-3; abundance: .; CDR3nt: TGTGCCAGCAGCCACGGGACTACAGATACGCAGTATTTT; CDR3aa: CASSHGTTDTQYF
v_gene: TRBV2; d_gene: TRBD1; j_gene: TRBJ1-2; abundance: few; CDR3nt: TGTGCCAGCAGTGATGAGGGCAGGGGGATTTCTGGCTACACCTTC; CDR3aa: CASSDEGRGISGYTF
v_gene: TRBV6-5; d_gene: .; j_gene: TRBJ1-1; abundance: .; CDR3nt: TGTGCCAGCCCGGGGTTTTGGAGCACTGAAGCTTTCTTT; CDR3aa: CASPGFWSTEAFF
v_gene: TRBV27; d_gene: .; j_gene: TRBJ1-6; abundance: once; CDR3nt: TGTGCCAGCAGTTTGAGCCCGATTATGAGCTCCTATAATTCACCCCTCCACTTT; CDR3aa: CASSLSPIMSSYNSPLHF
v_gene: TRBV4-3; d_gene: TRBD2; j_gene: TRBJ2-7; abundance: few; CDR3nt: TGCGCCAGCAGCCAAGGGGTGACTAGCGGGAGTAAAGTGCAGTACTTC; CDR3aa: CASSQGVTSGSKVQYF
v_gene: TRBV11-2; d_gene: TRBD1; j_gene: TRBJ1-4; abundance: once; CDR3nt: TGTGCCAGCAGCTTAGATCCCCACAGGGGGCGGAAAGAAAAACTGTTTTTT; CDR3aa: CASSLDPHRGRKEKLFF
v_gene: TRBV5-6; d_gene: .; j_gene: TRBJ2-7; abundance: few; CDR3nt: TGTGCCAGCAGCTCCGACACACCAATGTCCTACGAGCAGTACTTC; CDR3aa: CASSSDTPMSYEQYF
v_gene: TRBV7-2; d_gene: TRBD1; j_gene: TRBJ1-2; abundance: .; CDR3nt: TGTGCCAGCAGCTTCGGCAGGGGGGATGGCTACACCTTC; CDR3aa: CASSFGRGDGYTF
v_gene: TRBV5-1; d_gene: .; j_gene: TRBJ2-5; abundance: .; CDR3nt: TGCGCCAGCAGCCAACGGACACGAGAGACCCAGTACTTC; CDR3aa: CASSQRTRETQYF
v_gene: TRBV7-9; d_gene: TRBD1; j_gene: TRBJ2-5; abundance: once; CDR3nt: TGTGCCAGCAGTTTTGACAGGGGGCTAGAGACCCAGTACTTC; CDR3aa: CASSFDRGLETQYF
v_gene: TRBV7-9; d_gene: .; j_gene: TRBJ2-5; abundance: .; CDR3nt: TGTGCCAGCAGCTGGGACTCCAAGATAAGGGGGCGGCAACAAGAGACCCAGTACTTC; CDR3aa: CASSWDSKIRGRQQETQYF
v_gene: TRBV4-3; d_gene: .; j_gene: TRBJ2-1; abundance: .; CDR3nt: TGCGCCAGCAGCCAAGATACCCGGGTTGAGCAGTTCTTC; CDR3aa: CASSQDTRVEQFF
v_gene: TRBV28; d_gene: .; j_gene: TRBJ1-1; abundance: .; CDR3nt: TGTGCCAGCAGTTTTCTCCCGGGCACTGAAGCTTTCTTT; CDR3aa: CASSFLPGTEAFF
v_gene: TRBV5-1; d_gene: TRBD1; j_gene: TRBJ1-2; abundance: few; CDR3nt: TGCGCCAGCAGCTTGGTTCACGGAGGGGGCCTCCCCTCGATCTATGGCTACACCTTC; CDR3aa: CASSLVHGGGLPSIYGYTF
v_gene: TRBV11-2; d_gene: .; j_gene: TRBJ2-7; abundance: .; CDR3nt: TGTGCCAGCAGCTTAGTGGACTCCCCCGGCATCTACGAGCAGTACTTC; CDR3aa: CASSLVDSPGIYEQYF
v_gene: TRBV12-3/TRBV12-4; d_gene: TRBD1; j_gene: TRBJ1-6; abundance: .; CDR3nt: TGTGCCAGCAAGGGGGCTGAAGGATCACCCCTCCACTTT; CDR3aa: CASKGAEGSPLHF
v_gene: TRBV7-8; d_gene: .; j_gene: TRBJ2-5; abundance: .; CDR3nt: TGTGCCAGCAGCTCATACAGGTACCAAGAGACCCAGTACTTC; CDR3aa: CASSSYRYQETQYF
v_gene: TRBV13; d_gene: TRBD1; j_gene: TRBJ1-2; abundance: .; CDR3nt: TGTGCCAGCAAAGATAGGACAGGGAGTAACTATGGCTACACCTTC; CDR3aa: CASKDRTGSNYGYTF
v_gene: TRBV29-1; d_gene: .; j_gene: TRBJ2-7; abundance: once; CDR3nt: TGCAGCGTTGCTGGACAGACCTACGAGCAGTACTTC; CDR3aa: CSVAGQTYEQYF
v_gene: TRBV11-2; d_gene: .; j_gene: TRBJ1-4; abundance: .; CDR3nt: TGTGCCAGCAGCTCCCCCGGTTCAACTAATGAAAAACTGTTTTTT; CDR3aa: CASSSPGSTNEKLFF
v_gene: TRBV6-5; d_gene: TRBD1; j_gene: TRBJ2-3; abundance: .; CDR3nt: TGTGCCAGCAGTTACCCGGGGACAGAAAATACGCAGTATTTT; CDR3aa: CASSYPGTENTQYF
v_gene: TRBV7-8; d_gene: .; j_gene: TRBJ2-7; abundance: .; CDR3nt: TGTGCCAGCAGCTCACAACCCGAGGACACCTACGAGCAGTACTTC; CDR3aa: CASSSQPEDTYEQYF
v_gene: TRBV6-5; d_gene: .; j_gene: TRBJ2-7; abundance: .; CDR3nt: TGTGCCAGCAGTCGCCAGGGAGGCTCCTACGAGCAGTACTTC; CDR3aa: CASSRQGGSYEQYF
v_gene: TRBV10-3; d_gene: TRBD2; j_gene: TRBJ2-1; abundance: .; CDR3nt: TGTGCCATCAGTGTGCGGGAGGGTAGTAACAATGAGCAGTTCTTC; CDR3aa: CAISVREGSNNEQFF
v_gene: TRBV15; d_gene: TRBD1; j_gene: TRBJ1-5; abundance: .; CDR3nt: TGTGCCACCAGCAGAGATCACGGCGACAGGGGGAGGGGACAGCCCCAGCATTTT; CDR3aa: CATSRDHGDRGRGQPQHF
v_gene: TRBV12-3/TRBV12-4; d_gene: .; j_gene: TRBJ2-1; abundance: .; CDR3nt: TGTGCCAGCAGTCGGGACTTCAATGAGCAGTTCTTC; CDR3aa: CASSRDFNEQFF